Listed below are T cell receptor beta chains from one sample, sequenced in a study of blood T cells in healthy people across ages. TCRdb called the 5' RACE reads again in MiXCR, with one record for every CDR3 protein. The sample holds roughly 930,000 distinct CDR3 sequences, about 48% seen once. Sequencing was done on a sample of blood. The receptors were gathered from a man younger than 45 in good health. CDR3s include the opening cysteine and the closing phenylalanine or tryptophan. The order of the fields is CDR3 protein, CDR3 DNA, V gene, J gene, D gene, clone size. D genes are given only for firm matches. Some rows have no size entry. The others give once, few or many, or a class for an expanded clone.

CSARDPRTAYNEQFF	TGCAGTGCTAGAGACCCACGGACAGCCTACAATGAGCAGTTCTTC	TRBV20-1	TRBJ2-1	.	.
CSAPRDWHNTDTQYF	TGCAGTGCTCCCCGGGACTGGCATAACACAGATACGCAGTATTTT	TRBV20-1	TRBJ2-3	.	.
CSARDDSQETQYF	TGCAGTGCTAGAGACGACAGTCAAGAGACCCAGTACTTC	TRBV20-1	TRBJ2-5	.	few
CASSQGVQGGTDTQYF	TGCGCCAGCAGCCAAGGTGTTCAGGGGGGCACAGATACGCAGTATTTT	TRBV4-1	TRBJ2-3	TRBD1	.
CASSRGLGTAQETQYF	TGTGCCAGCAGTAGGGGGCTTGGGACAGCACAAGAGACCCAGTACTTC	TRBV25-1	TRBJ2-5	TRBD1	.
CASSATGGDYGYTF	TGTGCCAGCAGCGCGACAGGGGGTGACTATGGCTACACCTTC	TRBV7-3	TRBJ1-2	TRBD1	once
CASSPRRGDTQYF	TGTGCCAGCAGCCCCCGCAGGGGAGATACGCAGTATTTT	TRBV7-2	TRBJ2-3	.	.
CASSSQDEQYF	TGTGCCAGCAGTTCGCAGGACGAGCAGTACTTC	TRBV6-6	TRBJ2-7	.	.
CAMADRASSYNEQFF	TGTGCCATGGCCGACAGGGCGAGCTCCTACAATGAGCAGTTCTTC	TRBV6-6	TRBJ2-1	TRBD1	.
CASSPWEGLQETQYF	TGTGCCAGCAGCCCCTGGGAGGGCCTTCAAGAGACCCAGTACTTC	TRBV11-1	TRBJ2-5	TRBD2	many
CASGVSGGISSTEAFF	TGTGCCAGCGGCGTCTCAGGGGGGATCAGTTCCACTGAAGCTTTCTTT	TRBV4-2	TRBJ1-1	TRBD1	.
CSAHPPAGVEQFF	TGCAGTGCCCACCCGCCAGCGGGAGTTGAGCAGTTCTTC	TRBV20-1	TRBJ2-1	TRBD2	.
CSVVVQAGYGYTF	TGCAGCGTTGTGGTCCAGGCGGGCTATGGCTACACCTTC	TRBV29-1	TRBJ1-2	.	few
CASGLVISSYNEQFF	TGTGCTAGTGGTTTGGTTATCAGCTCCTACAATGAGCAGTTCTTC	TRBV12-5	TRBJ2-1	.	.
CASSYSAGTEKETQYF	TGTGCCAGCAGTTACTCCGCGGGGACAGAGAAAGAGACCCAGTACTTC	TRBV6-2/TRBV6-3	TRBJ2-5	.	.
CASSVAGPGKLFF	TGTGCCAGCAGCGTAGCGGGTCCAGGGAAGCTGTTTTTT	TRBV7-6	TRBJ2-2	TRBD2	.
CASIPGPSTPQYF	TGTGCCAGCATTCCGGGGCCCTCAACCCCACAGTACTTC	TRBV6-6	TRBJ2-5	.	.